Listed below are T cell receptor beta chains from one sample, sequenced in a study of blood T cell repertoires in COVID-19. Profiling relied on immunoSEQ multiplex PCR, and the TCRdb table lists in-frame clones only, not all of them. The table shows approximately 200,000 clones, with about 88% occurring only once. What was sequenced was peripheral blood. The receptor source for this set is a man between 65 and 85 years old with acute or convalescent COVID-19. Each CDR3 is given with its conserved first and last residue. A D gene is named only where the DNA matches it firmly. Part of the rows lack a size; the others show once, few, many or a class for expanded clones.

TRBV5-6	TRBJ1-2	.	.	TGTGCCAGCAGCTTCGGGCGCCCGACTAAGGGCTACACCTTC	CASSFGRPTKGYTF
TRBV19	TRBJ1-4	few	.	TGTGCCAGTAGTTCCTTGGCGGGGGAAAAACTGTTTTTT	CASSSLAGEKLFF
TRBV5-1	TRBJ2-4	.	TRBD2	TGCGCCAGCAGCCCAGGGACTAGCAGAATCAAAAACATTCAGTACTTC	CASSPGTSRIKNIQYF
TRBV29-1	TRBJ1-2	.	.	TGCAGCGTTAGGGACAACAACTATGGCTACACCTTC	CSVRDNNYGYTF
TRBV10-3	TRBJ2-3	.	TRBD2	TGTGCCATCAGCCCATCAACTAGCGGAATCACAGATACGCAGTATTTT	CAISPSTSGITDTQYF
TRBV4-2	TRBJ2-1	.	TRBD2	TGTGCCAGCAGCCAAGATGGAACTAGCGGGAGCTACAATGAGCAGTTCTTC	CASSQDGTSGSYNEQFF
TRBV5-4	TRBJ1-4	.	.	TGTGCCAGCAGCTTTGGCGGGGGAAGTGAAAAACTGTTTTTT	CASSFGGGSEKLFF
TRBV29-1	TRBJ2-1	.	.	TGCAGCGTCGTGGCTTCTAGCCGTCGGGCCTACAATGAGCAGTTCTTC	CSVVASSRRAYNEQFF
TRBV9	TRBJ1-4	.	.	TGTGCCAGCAGCGTAGGCGGAGGGCCTGGGGAAAAACTGTTTTTT	CASSVGGGPGEKLFF
TRBV25-1	TRBJ1-2	.	.	TGTGCCAGCAGTGACGAGAAACAGCTTAACTATGGCTACACCTTC	CASSDEKQLNYGYTF
TRBV19	TRBJ2-1	.	.	TGTGCCAGTAGCCGCTCCAGGGGTGGTGAGCAGTTCTTC	CASSRSRGGEQFF
TRBV3-1/TRBV3-2	TRBJ1-1	.	.	TGTGCCAGCAGCCAAATGACAGCGGGGACTGAAGCTTTCTTT	CASSQMTAGTEAFF
TRBV18	TRBJ2-1	.	.	TGTGCCAGCTCACGACTCCTTAGCTCCTACAATGAGCAGTTCTTC	CASSRLLSSYNEQFF
TRBV6-5	TRBJ2-3	.	TRBD2	TGTGCCAGCAGTTACGCGAGCGGGAGAGTAACAGATACGCAGTATTTT	CASSYASGRVTDTQYF
TRBV10-3	TRBJ2-7	.	TRBD2	TGTGCCATCAGTGAGTCTCACGGGGGGACCTACGAGCAGTACTTC	CAISESHGGTYEQYF
TRBV29-1	TRBJ1-4	.	.	TGCAGCGTTGAGGGCCCAGCAACTAATGAAAAACTGTTTTTT	CSVEGPATNEKLFF
TRBV2	TRBJ1-4	.	TRBD1	TGTGCCAGCAGTGGTAGACAGGGGGCCTATAATGAAAAACTGTTTTTT	CASSGRQGAYNEKLFF
TRBV6-6	TRBJ1-4	.	.	TGTGCCAGCAGTTACTCTGACAAGATTGGTGAAAAACTGTTTTTT	CASSYSDKIGEKLFF
TRBV7-2	TRBJ1-1	.	TRBD1	TGTGCCAGCAGTGACAGGGGGATTGAAGCTTTCTTT	CASSDRGIEAFF